This T cell receptor (beta chain) is drawn from a study of blood T cells in healthy people across ages (dated by TCRdb to the mid-2010s). Looking at the study overall: In model experiments, template switching captured roughly one uniquely barcoded TCR beta cDNA molecule for every two T cells. For two donors (one aged 18 to 29 and one aged 80 or older), the study analyzed two additional independent replicas of 1 million unique cDNA reads from the same blood draw. Four age groups were formed from the donors: young (average roughly 16 years), middle-aged (just under 40), aged (roughly 56) and long-lived (more than 75). To avoid experimental bias, donors of different ages were randomly spread across the sequencing lanes. The study measured age-related changes in TCR beta repertoire diversity using deep sequencing normalized with unique cDNA molecular identifiers.

About this clonotype itself: Its antigen is currently not known. Base qualities are not at hand, and no much larger clone is one base apart.

The study at large found these results: Compared with the aged group, the long-lived group had more naive CD4+ T cells, fewer expanded clones and increased TCR diversity, suggesting age selection. Bulk unsorted PBMC profiling prevented conclusive comparison of naive and antigen-experienced compartments. As age increased, observed TCR beta diversity per million T cells dropped in a roughly linear way, and a significant reduction was already evident by age 40. Observed TCR beta diversity correlated strongly with the percentage of naive T cells measured by flow cytometry. The CMV infection status of donors was not known, potentially confounding age-related changes in expanded clonotypes. Estimates of total diversity based on one million sequenced T cells were considered lower bounds and underestimates.

Spanning cysteine to phenylalanine, the CDR3 consists of 14 amino acids. This entry keeps only the CDR3 DNA: 42 bases, framed from base 1. As encoded in the germline V gene, CDR1 is SGHTA while CDR2 is FQGNSA. Trimming at the junction amounts to 1 base on V and 4 bases on J, and the germline ends lie 8 bases apart. Libraries were constructed by 5' RACE. Instrument used: Illumina HiSeq 2500. A second roughly 6 to 11 cycle PCR used a sample-barcoded 5' primer and a J-beta primer mix. A template-switch 5' adaptor carrying 12 random nucleotides introduced a unique molecular identifier onto each TCR beta cDNA molecule. Each sample yielded at least 2.5 million CDR3-containing paired-end reads. First-strand cDNA was synthesized from all RNA with the Mint cDNA synthesis kit, primed by a TRBC-specific oligonucleotide. Following uracil-DNA glycosylase treatment, a first 18-cycle PCR with universal primers M1SS and BC2_uni_R was performed on all cDNA. In the authors' own workflow: Normalization of each sample was performed by random selection of 1 million high-quality reads, each carrying a distinct molecular identifier. Instead of being binned into consensus sequences, reads with shared molecular identifiers were discarded. MiTCR, set to a Q25 quality threshold and the strictest error-elimination algorithm, was used for CDR3 identification, clonotype clustering and error correction. Lower-bound total TCR beta diversity was estimated with a nonparametric unseen species model using Euler transformation. TCRdb reprocessing: public reads trimmed at Q25 with fastp, clones called with MiXCR, in-frame beta chains kept. Merged by CDR3 protein, the rows form single entries marked with the most common genes and DNA. V and J calls and clone size were set by TCRdb, not the authors. This sample gives 920,000 or so distinct CDR3 sequences in total; under 45% of them show up just once. The top ten constitute around 18% of the sample.

Donors were about 36 systemically healthy Caucasian individuals from Russia aged roughly 6 to 90 years. Around 9.8 milliliters of peripheral blood were collected from each donor into EDTA-treated Vacutainer tubes. PBMCs were isolated by Ficoll-Paque density-gradient centrifugation, with at least 6 million obtained per sample. Trizol reagent was used to extract total RNA from the PBMCs, yielding at least 6 micrograms per sample. For every donor, an aliquot of PBMCs went through flow cytometry to measure the percentages of naive CD45RAhigh/CD27high T cells. The chain was built from TRBV7-2 and TRBJ1-3, and the D gene may be TRBD1, 6 bases matching. The origin of this receptor is a woman aged 60-70 years in good health. Sequencing was done on a sample of blood. In nucleotide form, the sequence is TGTGCCAGCAGCTTAGAGCAGGGGGGAAACACCATATATTTT. Its translation reads: CASSLEQGGNTIYF.